The rows below give T cell receptor beta chains drawn from one sample of a study of cytomegalovirus exposure and HLA in healthy donors. Some clones are missing from TCRdb's copy, which holds only in-frame ones; the method was immunoSEQ multiplex PCR. The sample lists roughly 150,000 clones; roughly 68% were seen once. Material for sequencing was PBMCs. The receptors were gathered from a man aged 25-45 years in good health and CMV-seropositive. Both conserved end residues are part of each CDR3. Fields, in order: D gene, CDR3 length, J gene, clone size, V gene, CDR3 protein, CDR3 DNA. D genes are given only for firm matches. Clone size appears in some rows only: once, few, many, or a class for an expanded clone.

>NA|15|TRBJ2-5|NA|TRBV5-1
CASSLLTGAQETQYF
TGCGCCAGCAGCCTCCTAACTGGAGCCCAAGAGACCCAGTACTTC
>TRBD1|15|TRBJ1-5|NA|TRBV7-2
CASSLGTGGLQPQHF
TGTGCCAGCAGCTTAGGGACAGGGGGCCTTCAGCCCCAGCATTTT
>TRBD2|16|TRBJ2-3|few|TRBV2
CASNPGGGRRSDTQYF
TGTGCCAGCAACCCGGGCGGGGGTCGGCGGTCGGATACGCAGTATTTT
>NA|15|TRBJ2-7|NA|TRBV5-4
CASSTSSGPSYEQYF
TGTGCCAGCAGCACTTCCAGCGGCCCCTCCTACGAGCAGTACTTC
>NA|14|TRBJ2-7|NA|TRBV30
CAWMRDGSSYEQYF
TGTGCCTGGATGAGGGACGGGAGCTCCTACGAGCAGTACTTC
>TRBD1|11|TRBJ2-1|NA|TRBV10-3
CAISGDSEQFF
TGTGCCATCAGTGGGGACAGTGAGCAGTTCTTC
>TRBD2|16|TRBJ2-1|few|TRBV5-1
CASSLDTSGAYNEQFF
TGCGCCAGCAGCTTGGATACTAGCGGGGCCTACAATGAGCAGTTCTTC
>TRBD1|14|TRBJ2-3|NA|TRBV2
CASSVGTGGDTQYF
TGTGCCAGCAGTGTCGGGACAGGGGGGGATACGCAGTATTTT
>NA|11|TRBJ2-7|NA|TRBV7-9
CASIVADEQYF
TGTGCCAGCATCGTAGCCGACGAGCAGTACTTC
>NA|13|TRBJ1-5|NA|TRBV7-8
CASSIGTSQPQHF
TGTGCCAGCAGCATAGGGACAAGTCAGCCCCAGCATTTT
>TRBD2|14|TRBJ2-7|NA|TRBV10-3
CAISESEGGNEQYF
TGTGCCATCAGTGAGTCCGAGGGAGGGAACGAGCAGTACTTC
>TRBD1|13|TRBJ1-1|NA|TRBV30
CAGTGTGRTEAFF
TGTGCCGGGACGGGGACAGGGAGGACTGAAGCTTTCTTT
>NA|13|TRBJ1-2|once|TRBV5-8
CASSLLKSVGYTF
TGTGCCAGCAGCTTACTTAAGTCGGTTGGCTACACCTTC
>TRBD1|16|TRBJ1-3|NA|TRBV5-1
CASSLAGTGSGNTIYF
TGCGCCAGCAGCTTGGCGGGGACAGGGAGTGGAAACACCATATATTTT
>NA|13|TRBJ2-7|NA|TRBV21-1
CASLNGAPYEQYF
TGTGCCAGTTTGAATGGAGCTCCCTACGAGCAGTACTTC
>NA|11|TRBJ2-7|NA|TRBV9
CASSAGERQYF
TGTGCCAGCAGCGCCGGAGAGCGGCAGTACTTC
>NA|12|TRBJ1-5|NA|TRBV6-4
CASIDSNQPQHF
TGTGCCAGCATAGATAGCAATCAGCCCCAGCATTTT
>NA|14|TRBJ1-3|NA|TRBV6-5
CASSYASQGNTIYF
TGTGCCAGCAGTTACGCTTCTCAGGGAAACACCATATATTTT
>NA|15|TRBJ2-6|NA|TRBV11-3
CASSPRVWGANVLTF
TGTGCCAGCAGCCCCAGGGTGTGGGGGGCCAACGTCCTGACTTTC
>NA|19|TRBJ2-1|NA|TRBV7-9
CASSFGAGSRQLLDNEQFF
TGTGCCAGCAGCTTTGGGGCAGGCTCGCGCCAACTTCTGGACAATGAGCAGTTCTTC
>NA|13|TRBJ2-5|NA|TRBV10-2
CASNSVRQETQYF
TGCGCCAGCAATTCAGTGCGGCAAGAGACCCAGTACTTC
>TRBD2|19|TRBJ2-5|NA|TRBV5-1
CASFEQTSGRARSRETQYF
TGCGCCAGCTTCGAACAGACTAGCGGGAGGGCCCGTTCCAGAGAGACCCAGTACTTC
>NA|12|TRBJ1-1|NA|TRBV6-5
CASSYPNGEAFF
TGTGCCAGCAGTTACCCTAACGGTGAAGCTTTCTTT
>TRBD2|13|TRBJ2-7|NA|TRBV4-2
CASSQENSGRYYF
TGTGCCAGCAGCCAAGAAAACAGCGGGAGGTATTACTTC
>TRBD1|16|TRBJ1-2|NA|TRBV9
CASSVEKGAFTYGYTF
TGTGCCAGCAGCGTAGAGAAGGGGGCGTTTACGTATGGCTACACCTTC
>TRBD1|15|TRBJ1-1|NA|TRBV7-2
CASSRQGIANTEAFF
TGTGCCAGCAGCCGACAGGGAATTGCGAACACTGAAGCTTTCTTT
>NA|16|TRBJ1-1|NA|TRBV2
CASRRRVGIMNTEAFF
TGTGCCAGCAGGCGGCGGGTGGGGATTATGAACACTGAAGCTTTCTTT
>TRBD2|15|TRBJ2-7|NA|TRBV7-6
CASSKLAGERYEQYF
TGTGCCAGCAGCAAACTAGCGGGAGAGCGGTACGAGCAGTACTTC
>NA|16|TRBJ1-5|NA|TRBV19
CASSIGGRGSNQPQHF
TGTGCCAGTAGTATAGGAGGCAGGGGTAGCAATCAGCCCCAGCATTTT
>TRBD2|14|TRBJ2-3|NA|TRBV5-4
CASSLRGLEDTQYF
TGTGCCAGCAGCTTGCGTGGACTAGAAGACACGCAGTATTTT
>NA|15|TRBJ2-2|NA|TRBV5-4
CASSLGGTNTGELFF
TGTGCCAGCAGCTTGGGAGGAACGAACACCGGGGAGCTGTTTTTT